This TCR beta chain was observed in a study of shared clonotypes between healthy human individuals. General observations from the study: The sharing of 4% to 5.5% of naive CD4 clonotypes was seen across a handful of donors.

This clone was observed a single time. The antigen is undetermined. The repertoire was sequenced with immunoSEQ multiplex PCR; TCRdb's copy has only in-frame clones and lacks some. The sample includes about 1.1 million clones, around 78% of them seen just once. Germline CDR1 KGHSH, CDR2 LQKENI. Between the trimmed V and J ends, which lost 2 bases and 7 bases, there was a span of 11 bases. The CDR3 consists of 14 residues. The sequenced sample consisted of memory CD4+ T cells from PBMCs. Specified subset: CD45RA-negative fraction. This receptor was identified in a man younger than 30 in good health. Some clones in this sample may be carry-over from other donors' samples. The genes are TRBV18 and TRBJ2-2; a possible D gene is TRBD2 (5 bases). The CDR3 loop reads CASSPSGTVGELFF. In nucleotides, the CDR3 is TGTGCCAGCTCACCATCGGGAACGGTCGGGGAGCTGTTTTTT. Variable domain in full (rest from reference TRBV18 and TRBJ2-2): NAGVMQNPRHLVRRRGQEARLRCSPMKGHSHVYWYRQLPEEGLKFMVYLQKENIIDESGMPKERFSAEFPKEGPSILRIQQVVRGDSAAYFCASSPSGTVGELFFGEGSRLTVL.